The clone carrying this T cell receptor (beta chain) was observed once. This sample was included in a study of blood T cell repertoires in COVID-19. Produced via immunoSEQ multiplex PCR; TCRdb's table is partial and in-frame only. The sample holds about 320,000 clones, around 90% seen once. Sequenced input: PBMCs or T cells enriched from blood (not recorded which). The origin of this receptor is a man between 60 and 75 years old who had recovered from COVID-19.

In DNA form, the CDR3 reads TGTGCCAGCAGCTTGGGGGCAGACAATAATTCACCCCTCCACTTT. Amino acid sequence: CASSLGADNNSPLHF. The genes are TRBV11-2 and TRBJ1-6; D may be TRBD1 (6 bases). Trimming pared 3 bases from V and 5 bases from J, leaving 11 bases between. Germline CDR1 is SGHAT and CDR2 is FQNNGV. The CDR3 runs 15 residues.